This TCR beta chain came from a study of metastatic and nonmetastatic thyroid tumors. Study overall: Thyroid patients, malignant and benign, had repertoires compared across blood and tumor or nodule tissue.

Germline CDR1 and CDR2: DFQATT and SNEGSKA (reference sequence). V was trimmed by 3 bases and J by 0 bases, leaving 12 bases between them. The CDR3 totals 14 residues. Regarding the study as a whole: It was reported that TCR beta diversity was significantly higher in malignant thyroid tumors than benign nodules, in blood and tumor.

How the authors handled the data: The study took CDR3 differences across clinicopathological groups and made a distant-metastasis classifier for papillary thyroid cancer from them. With MiXCR, TCRdb reprocessed the PCR reads. It is TCRdb's table, rather than the study itself, that gives the V and J calls and clone size. The data contain tens of thousands of clones, roughly 13% of them singletons. This clone was counted many times. The antigen remains undetermined. No patient had received any treatment before thyroid surgery. Material: blood. The TCR sequence derives from a female donor with papillary thyroid cancer or a benign thyroid nodule (not recorded which). Some clones in this sample may be carry-over from other donors' samples. This sequence joins TRBV20-1 and TRBJ2-7; D gene unclear. CDR3 DNA: TGCAGTGCTAGGGGTCCGACGAGCTCCTACGAGCAGTACTTC. Translated: CSARGPTSSYEQYF.